This TCR beta chain emerged from a study of T-cell memory formation after mild COVID-19. Whole-study results and caveats: Researchers report contracting CD4+ clones mostly in CM and EM, with CD8+ clones in EMRA.

TCRdb re-called the 5' RACE reads with MiXCR, one entry per CDR3 protein. The repertoire holds hundreds of thousands of distinct CDR3 sequences, about 23% seen once, with approximately 12% in the top ten. Remarks on this clonotype: Its antigen is as yet unknown.

V lost 0 bases, J lost 4 bases, and 5 bases stayed unmatched. CDR3 length equals 16 residues. Germline V gene sequence: CDR1 KGHDR, CDR2 SFDVKD. The sequencing input was PBMCs or a T cell subset sorted from them (not recorded which). This sequence joins TRBV24-1 and TRBJ2-1, with TRBD2 identical over 7 bases. This receptor was taken from an adult woman who had mild COVID-19 (a few samples of this study predate the infection). Cell type and time point are not known. The CDR3 DNA reads TGTGCCACCAGTGATTTGCGGGGGGATCATTACAATGAGCAGTTCTTC. It translates to CATSDLRGDHYNEQFF.